This T cell receptor (beta chain) was identified in a study of human versus mouse CDR3 diversity and MHC coevolution. The wider study: Reportedly, immunoSEQ detects one in 200,000 T cells with minimized PCR bias. Overall study results and limits: Clonal inequality was lowest in two of the three human donors. Mice had fewer CDR3 deletions and insertions than humans on average.

On this clone itself: Its target is unknown.

Trimming left V 3 bases short and J 2 bases short, with 14 bases between. Germline V gives CDR1 MNHEY, CDR2 SMNVEV (reference sequence). This CDR3 spans 15 amino acids. Method: immunoSEQ multiplex PCR; TCRdb's copy keeps in-frame clones and lacks some. The top ten hold approximately 1.4% of the sample, which has about 81,000 clones, just over 90% seen once. Naive CD4 T cells, CD45RO-negative and CD62L-positive, were flow-sorted from PBMCs. This TCR was recovered from a person aged 30-70 years in good health. Sequenced: naive CD4+ T cells from blood. The subset was: CD45RO-negative CD62L-positive naive CD4 T cells. The rearrangement joins TRBV27 to TRBJ2-7; possible D gene TRBD1, 6 bases. CDR3 region: CASSLQDRAPYEQYF. In DNA, the CDR3 is TGTGCCAGCAGTTTGCAGGACAGAGCCCCCTACGAGCAGTACTTC.